This T cell receptor (beta chain) emerged from a study of shared T cell receptors in the human thymus. The V and J ends lost 3 bases and 1 base respectively, with 16 bases between them. Germline-derived CDR1 and CDR2 are SGHDT and YYEEEE. The CDR3 covers 16 residues. Assay used: immunoSEQ multiplex PCR; TCRdb lists only in-frame clones, some missing. In the table there are 630,000 or so clones, around 87% of which are singletons. The same data also went into a second study, on human thymus T cells. From that study: Infants served as donors; they were healthy and Finnish and were having corrective surgery for congenital heart defects. Thymic tissue was derived from resections collected during corrective heart surgery. There appeared to be biased usage of V and J genes in thymic and blood repertoires. Thymic TCR repertoires of unrelated people reportedly overlapped highly.

Sequencing used thymocytes. This TCR came from a boy in the first two years of life with a congenital heart defect. The chain recombines TRBV5-6 with TRBJ1-1, with D maybe TRBD1 (5 bases). The CDR3 loop is CASSSLWTNPNTEAFF. CDR3 in DNA: TGTGCCAGCAGCTCGCTGTGGACAAATCCGAACACTGAAGCTTTCTTT.